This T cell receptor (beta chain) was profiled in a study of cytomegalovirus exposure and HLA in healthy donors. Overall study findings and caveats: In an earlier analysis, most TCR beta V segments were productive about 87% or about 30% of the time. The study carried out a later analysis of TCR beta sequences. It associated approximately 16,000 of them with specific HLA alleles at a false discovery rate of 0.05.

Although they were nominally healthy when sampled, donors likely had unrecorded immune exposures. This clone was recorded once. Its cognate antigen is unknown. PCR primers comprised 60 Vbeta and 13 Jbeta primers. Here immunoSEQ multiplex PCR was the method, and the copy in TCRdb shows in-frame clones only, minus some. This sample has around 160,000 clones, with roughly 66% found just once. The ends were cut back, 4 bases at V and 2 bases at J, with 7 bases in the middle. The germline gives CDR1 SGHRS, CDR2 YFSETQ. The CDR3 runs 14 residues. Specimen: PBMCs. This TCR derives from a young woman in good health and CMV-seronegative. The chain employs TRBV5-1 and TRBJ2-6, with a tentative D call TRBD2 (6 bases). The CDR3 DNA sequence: TGCGCCAGCAGCGCGGGACCTGGGGCCAACGTCCTGACTTTC. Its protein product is CASSAGPGANVLTF.